This T cell receptor (beta chain) was sequenced in a study of blood T cell repertoires in COVID-19. As handled by the study authors: Nucleated cell counts were estimated from reference gene primer amplification. Produced via immunoSEQ multiplex PCR; TCRdb's table is partial and in-frame only. V and J calls and clone size are as listed in that table; D and trimming were resolved from the DNA. The sample shows about 82,000 clones, about 86% of them seen only once. This CDR3 region has 17 residues. V dropped 4 bases and J dropped 1 base, with 17 bases sitting between them. From germline, CDR1 is LGHDT and CDR2 YNNKEL (reference sequence). This clone showed up just a few times.

This TCR was sampled from a woman aged 55-70 years with acute or convalescent COVID-19. What was sequenced was peripheral blood. The chain is built from TRBV3-1 (or the pseudogene TRBV3-2) and TRBJ1-5; perhaps TRBD1 as D (6 bases). CDR3 residues: CASSPQMRGRSNQPQHF. For the CDR3, the DNA is TGTGCCAGCAGCCCCCAAATGCGGGGGCGAAGCAATCAGCCCCAGCATTTT.